This entry lists 21 T cell receptor beta chains sequenced from one sample in a study of PD-L1 blockade in urothelial cancer. The time point denotes: peripheral blood 6 weeks after treatment start. The repertoire was sequenced with immunoSEQ multiplex PCR; TCRdb's copy has only in-frame clones and lacks some. Of tens of thousands of clones in the sample, about 90% were seen once. Material: PBMCs, obtained around atezolizumab (anti-PD-L1) treatment. The receptors stem from an older woman with urothelial cancer.

V is TRBV7-3 and J is TRBJ1-3, with no clear D. The CDR3 is made up of 15 amino acids. V was shortened by 0 bases and J by 0 bases, with 6 bases between the two germline ends. Germline V gene lookup returns CDR1 SGHTA and CDR2 FQGTGA. CDR3 sequence (DNA): TGTGCCAGCAGCTTAACAGGGAGCTCTGGAAACACCATATATTTT. Amino acid sequence: CASSLTGSSGNTIYF.

The chain combines TRBV7-8 with TRBJ2-2; D is ambiguous. The germline V and J ends were trimmed by 4 bases and 8 bases, with 11 bases remaining between them. From germline, CDR1 is SGHVS and CDR2 FQNEAQ. The CDR3 is 13 amino acids. The CDR3 reads CASSSGRAGELFF. CDR3 nucleotides: TGTGCCAGCAGCTCTGGAAGAGCGGGGGAGCTGTTTTTT.

This sequence joins TRBV5-6 and TRBJ2-5; 12 bases align to TRBD2. Germline CDR1 is SGHDT and CDR2 is YYEEEE. The J segment lost 4 bases and the V segment lost 1 base, leaving 5 bases of the junction unmatched. CDR3 length: 16 residues. The CDR3, as DNA: TGTGCCAGCAGCTTGTATCTAGCGGGGGGGCGAGAGACCCAGTACTTC. Amino acids: CASSLYLAGGRETQYF. Complete variable domain (other parts from reference TRBV5-6 and TRBJ2-5): DAGVTQSPTHLIKTRGQQVTLRCSPKSGHDTVSWYQQALGQGPQFIFQYYEEEERQRGNFPDRFSGHQFPNYSSELNVNALLLGDSALYLCASSLYLAGGRETQYFGPGTRLLVL.

This clone occurred a few times. This chain joins TRBV18 and TRBJ1-3; D gene unclear. Trimming removed 6 bases at V and 0 bases at J, with 9 bases between. Germline V gene sequence: CDR1 KGHSH, CDR2 LQKENI. The CDR3 spans 14 residues. CDR3 loop: CASSQDRSGNTIYF. CDR3 nucleotide sequence: TGTGCCAGCTCTCAGGATCGCTCTGGAAACACCATATATTTT.

The chain employs TRBV29-1 and TRBJ1-4, with D possibly TRBD1 on 5 matching bases. V was shortened by 0 bases and J by 6 bases, with 14 bases between the two germline ends. The CDR3 spans 15 residues. Germline assignment: CDR1 SQVTM and CDR2 ANQGSEA. This chain's CDR3 is CSVEDQGWGDEKLFF. The DNA of the CDR3 is TGCAGCGTTGAAGATCAAGGGTGGGGGGATGAAAAACTGTTTTTT.

The rearrangement links TRBV5-1 to TRBJ2-6, with 7 bases lining up with TRBD1. Per germline, CDR1 SGHRS and CDR2 YFSETQ. The CDR3 extends over 16 amino acids. V shed 0 bases and J 3 bases; nucleotides not matched to a gene: 3. The CDR3 loop reads CASSLGGGGGANVLTF. The CDR3 coding sequence is TGCGCCAGCAGCTTGGGAGGGGGCGGTGGGGCCAACGTCCTGACTTTC.

Judged by abundance, this clone is medium-sized. The rearrangement joins TRBV4-3 to TRBJ1-6; possibly TRBD1 for D (5 bases). The length of the CDR3 is 15 residues. Germline V gene data show CDR1 as LGHNA and CDR2 as YSLEER. Trimming left V 2 bases short and J 5 bases short, with 10 bases between. The CDR3 bases are TGCGCCAGCAGCCAAAGCACAGGCGATAATTCACCCCTCCACTTT. Translating gives CASSQSTGDNSPLHF.

Of note for this clone: Because it lacks the conserved phenylalanine or tryptophan at the end, this CDR3 is likely a read error. No DNA is shown, since the ends of the CDR3 on it are uncertain; the CDR3 is the one TCRdb lists. V and J are TRBV6-5 and TRBJ2-7; the table calls TRBD1, which could not be checked here. The CDR3 is 15 amino acids long, termini counted. The germline CDR1 and CDR2 sequences are MNHEY and SVGAGI. The CDR3 here is CASSYSGPGAEQGLI.

V is TRBV5-1 and J is TRBJ2-7, with D perhaps TRBD1 (6 bases). Germline loops: CDR1 SGHRS, CDR2 YFSETQ. CDR3 size: 12 residues. V lost 2 bases, J lost 5 bases, and 8 bases lay in between. CDR3 sequence (DNA): TGCGCCAGCAGCTTAACAGGGAACGAGCAGTACTTC. This encodes CASSLTGNEQYF.

This chain links TRBV5-1 with TRBJ2-1, with 9 positions matching TRBD2. This CDR3 is 14 amino acids long. Germline CDR1 SGHRS, CDR2 YFSETQ. V lost 4 bases, J lost 9 bases, and 8 bases stayed unmatched. The chain's CDR3 is CASSAGGKIGEQFF. The CDR3 region has the DNA TGCGCCAGCAGCGCGGGGGGGAAGATCGGTGAGCAGTTCTTC.

This chain links TRBV7-2 with TRBJ2-2, with D possibly being TRBD2 (7 bases). The germline V gene encodes CDR1 SGHTA and CDR2 FQGNSA. The CDR3 runs 18 residues. Trimming took 5 bases from V and 0 from J, leaving 19 bases between them. Written as DNA, the CDR3 is TGTGCCAGCAGCCACATGATGGGGGGGCCCCCGAACACCGGGGAGCTGTTTTTT. It specifies CASSHMMGGPPNTGELFF.

V usage is TRBV25-1 and J usage is TRBJ1-1, with D perhaps TRBD1 (5 bases). This CDR3 spans 18 amino acids. CDR1 MGHDK and CDR2 SYGVNS come from the germline V gene. Trimming pared 5 bases from V and 4 bases from J, leaving 26 bases between. CDR3 residues: CASSSGRSKPGGSTEAFF. CDR3 nucleotides: TGTGCCAGCAGTTCCGGGCGTAGTAAGCCCGGGGGGAGCACTGAAGCTTTCTTT.

The chain employs TRBV7-3 and TRBJ1-2, with TRBD1 matching 7 bases. This CDR3 comprises 14 residues. Germline CDR1 reads SGHTA; CDR2 reads FQGTGA. V lost 2 bases to trimming and J lost 4 bases; unmatched junction nucleotides: 4. CDR3: CASSLLGQSYGYTF. The CDR3 region has the DNA TGTGCCAGCAGCTTATTGGGACAGAGCTATGGCTACACCTTC. The entire variable domain, with the rest obtained from reference TRBV7-3 and TRBJ1-2, is as follows: GAGVSQTPSNKVTEKGKYVELRCDPISGHTALYWYRQSLGQGPEFLIYFQGTGAADDSGLPNDRFFAVRPEGSVSTLKIQRTERGDSAVYLCASSLLGQSYGYTFGSGTRLTVV.

In its sample, this clone was seen once. The chain recombines TRBV4-3 with TRBJ2-3; D is perhaps TRBD2 (5 bases). Germline V gene lookup returns CDR1 LGHNA and CDR2 YSLEER. V lost 1 base to trimming and J lost 5 bases, with 13 bases between them. The CDR3 sequence is 15 residues long. The CDR3 loop reads CASSQGLYGKDTQYF. The CDR3 bases are TGCGCCAGCAGCCAAGGACTCTACGGGAAAGATACGCAGTATTTT.

The chain employs TRBV5-6 and TRBJ2-7; weak D call: TRBD1 (5 bases). Trimming left V 0 bases short and J 4 bases short, with 14 bases between. CDR3 length: 15 residues. In germline, CDR1 is SGHDT, CDR2 YYEEEE. The CDR3 region has the DNA TGTGCCAGCAGCTTGGACAGTTGGGGCAGTTACGAGCAGTACTTC. Translating gives CASSLDSWGSYEQYF.

This chain connects TRBV19 to TRBJ1-3; 7 bases are shared with TRBD1. CDR1 and CDR2 (germline): LNHDA, SQIVND (reference sequence). The CDR3 spans 16 residues. V was pared by 3 bases and J by 0 bases, with 5 bases of the junction left unmatched. The CDR3 bases are TGTGCCAGTAGTATCCCAGGGGGAAGCTCTGGAAACACCATATATTTT. Translation gives CASSIPGGSSGNTIYF. Based on the CDR3 plus reference TRBV19 and TRBJ1-3, the full variable domain is DGGITQSPKYLFRKEGQNVTLSCEQNLNHDAMYWYRQDPGQGLRLIYYSQIVNDFQKGDIAEGYSVSREKKESFPLTVTSAQKNPTAFYLCASSIPGGSSGNTIYFGEGSWLTVV.

This clone has only a few counts. The chain links TRBV7-8 to TRBJ1-5; no clear D gene. V lost 1 base to trimming and J lost 7 bases, with 5 bases between them. The CDR3 extends over 12 amino acids. Germline values: CDR1 SGHVS, CDR2 FQNEAQ. Here the CDR3 DNA reads TGTGCCAGCAGCTTAGGGGCCCAGCCCCAGCATTTT. Translating gives CASSLGAQPQHF.

The chain joins TRBV7-9 to TRBJ2-1; 12 nucleotides match TRBD2. V gave up 4 bases and J gave up 8 bases; unmatched junction bases: 12. This CDR3 is 17 amino acids long. CDR1 and CDR2 (germline): SEHNR, FQNEAQ (reference sequence). DNA of the CDR3: TGTGCCAGCAGCTCGCCGACTAGCGGGAGAGAAAGACATGAGCAGTTCTTC. Protein product: CASSSPTSGRERHEQFF.

The DNA for the CDR3 is TGTGCCAGCAGAATTACGAGTAGCGGGATCGGTAATGAGCAGTTCTTC. Amino acid sequence: CASRITSSGIGNEQFF. The chain couples TRBV7-2 to TRBJ2-1; 8 nucleotides align to TRBD2. Looked up from germline, CDR1 is SGHTA and CDR2 is FQGNSA. CDR3 length equals 16 residues. V dropped 6 bases and J dropped 7; count of bases not matched to a gene: 14.

V and J are TRBV13 and TRBJ2-1; 9 bases are a match to TRBD2. Trimming at V came to 4 bases and at J to 0 bases, leaving 13 bases not matched to a gene. The CDR3 runs 19 residues. Germline V gene lookup returns CDR1 PRHDT and CDR2 FYEKMQ (reference sequence). The CDR3 region is CASSSDPATSGSSYNEQFF. CDR3 DNA sequence: TGTGCCAGCAGCTCGGACCCCGCGACTAGCGGAAGCTCCTACAATGAGCAGTTCTTC.

The chain has TRBV7-2 and TRBJ1-2; D is perhaps TRBD1 (6 bases). Germline CDR1 reads SGHTA; CDR2 reads FQGNSA. The CDR3 sequence is 12 residues long. With 4 bases removed from V and 8 bases from J, the gap between germline ends came to 11 bases. CDR3 in DNA: TGTGCCAGCAGCTCGTTCAGGGGCGGCTACACCTTC. This encodes CASSSFRGGYTF. The complete variable domain, with remaining parts taken from reference TRBV7-2 and TRBJ1-2, reads GAGVSQSPSNKVTEKGKDVELRCDPISGHTALYWYRQSLGQGLEFLIYFQGNSAPDKSGLPSDRFSAERTGGSVSTLTIQRTQQEDSAVYLCASSSFRGGYTFGSGTRLTVV.